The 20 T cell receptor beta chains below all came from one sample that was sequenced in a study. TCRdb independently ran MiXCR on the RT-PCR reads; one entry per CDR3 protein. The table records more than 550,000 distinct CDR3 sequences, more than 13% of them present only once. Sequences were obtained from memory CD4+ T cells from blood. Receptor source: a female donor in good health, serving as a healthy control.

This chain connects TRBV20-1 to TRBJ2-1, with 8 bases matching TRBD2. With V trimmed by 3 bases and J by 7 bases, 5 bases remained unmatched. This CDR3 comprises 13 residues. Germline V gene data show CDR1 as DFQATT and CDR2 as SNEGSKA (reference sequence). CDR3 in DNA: TGCAGTGCTAGCGGGAGGGCCTTAAATGAGCAGTTCTTC. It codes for CSASGRALNEQFF.

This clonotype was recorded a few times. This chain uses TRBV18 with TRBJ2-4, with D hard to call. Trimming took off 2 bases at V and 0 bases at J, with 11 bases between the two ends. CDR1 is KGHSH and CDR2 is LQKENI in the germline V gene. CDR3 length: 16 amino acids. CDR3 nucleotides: TGTGCCAGCTCACCAGCAGGAGCTTTAGCCAAAAACATTCAGTACTTC. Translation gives CASSPAGALAKNIQYF.

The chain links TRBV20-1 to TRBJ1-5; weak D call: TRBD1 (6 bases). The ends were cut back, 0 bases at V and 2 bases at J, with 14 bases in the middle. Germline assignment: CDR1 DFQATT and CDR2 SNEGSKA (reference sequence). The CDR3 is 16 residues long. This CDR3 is CSARDGGAGGNQPQHF. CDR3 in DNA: TGCAGTGCTAGAGATGGGGGGGCAGGTGGCAATCAGCCCCAGCATTTT.

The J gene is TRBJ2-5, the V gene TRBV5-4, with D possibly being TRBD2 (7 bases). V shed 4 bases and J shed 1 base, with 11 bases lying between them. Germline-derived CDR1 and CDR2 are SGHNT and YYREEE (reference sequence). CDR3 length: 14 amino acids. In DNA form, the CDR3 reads TGTGCCAGCAGCGTCGCGGGGGCCCAAGAGACCCAGTACTTC. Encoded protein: CASSVAGAQETQYF.

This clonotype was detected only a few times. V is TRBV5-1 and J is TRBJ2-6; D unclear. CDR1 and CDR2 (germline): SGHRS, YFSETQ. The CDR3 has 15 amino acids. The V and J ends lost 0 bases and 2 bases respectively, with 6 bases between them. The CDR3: CASSLEVAGANVLTF. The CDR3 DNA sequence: TGCGCCAGCAGCTTGGAAGTTGCTGGGGCCAACGTCCTGACTTTC.

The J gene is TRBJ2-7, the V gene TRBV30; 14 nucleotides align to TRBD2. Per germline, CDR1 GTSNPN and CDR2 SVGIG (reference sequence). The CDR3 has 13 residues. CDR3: CATPGTSGRAQYF. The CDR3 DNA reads TGTGCGACACCCGGGACTAGCGGGAGAGCGCAGTACTTC.

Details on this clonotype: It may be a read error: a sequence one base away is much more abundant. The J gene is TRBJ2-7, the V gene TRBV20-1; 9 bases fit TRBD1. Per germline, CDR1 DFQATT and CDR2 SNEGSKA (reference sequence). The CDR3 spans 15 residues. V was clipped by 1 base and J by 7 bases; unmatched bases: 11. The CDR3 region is CSARVTGQGFIEQYF. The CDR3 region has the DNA TGCAGTGCTAGAGTTACAGGACAGGGGTTCATAGAGCAGTACTTC.

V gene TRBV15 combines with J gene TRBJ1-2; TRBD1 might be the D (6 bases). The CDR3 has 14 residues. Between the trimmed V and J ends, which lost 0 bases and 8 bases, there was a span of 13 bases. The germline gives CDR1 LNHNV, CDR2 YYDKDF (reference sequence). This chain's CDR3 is CATSRDGGARGYTF. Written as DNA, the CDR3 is TGTGCCACCAGCAGAGATGGGGGGGCGAGGGGCTACACCTTC.

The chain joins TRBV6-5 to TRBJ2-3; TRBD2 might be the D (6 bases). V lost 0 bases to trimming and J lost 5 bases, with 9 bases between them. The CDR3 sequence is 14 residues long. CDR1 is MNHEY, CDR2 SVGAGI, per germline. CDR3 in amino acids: CASSYSLGGDTQYF. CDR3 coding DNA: TGTGCCAGCAGTTACTCTCTCGGGGGAGATACGCAGTATTTT.

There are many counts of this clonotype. CDR3 region: CASSLADAMGTEAFF. Here the CDR3 DNA reads TGTGCCAGCAGTTTAGCGGACGCAATGGGCACTGAAGCTTTCTTT. The V gene is TRBV12-3 or TRBV12-4, the J gene TRBJ1-1; D is ambiguous. This CDR3 contains 15 residues. The V end lost 0 bases, the J end lost 4 bases, and 12 bases lay between the germline ends.

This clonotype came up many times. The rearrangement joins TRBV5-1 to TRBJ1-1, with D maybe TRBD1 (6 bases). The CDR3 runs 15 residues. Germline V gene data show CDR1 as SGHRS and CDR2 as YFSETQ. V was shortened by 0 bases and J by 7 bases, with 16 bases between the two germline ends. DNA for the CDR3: TGCGCCAGCAGCTTGGGAACCAAACAGGGCGGTGAAGCTTTCTTT. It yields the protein CASSLGTKQGGEAFF.

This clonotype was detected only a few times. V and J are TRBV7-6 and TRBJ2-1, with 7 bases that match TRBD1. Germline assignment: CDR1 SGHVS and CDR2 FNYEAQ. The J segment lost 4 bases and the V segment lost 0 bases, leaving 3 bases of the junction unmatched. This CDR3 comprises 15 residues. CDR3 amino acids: CASSLAQGQYNEQFF. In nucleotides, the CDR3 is TGTGCCAGCAGCTTAGCACAGGGGCAATACAATGAGCAGTTCTTC.

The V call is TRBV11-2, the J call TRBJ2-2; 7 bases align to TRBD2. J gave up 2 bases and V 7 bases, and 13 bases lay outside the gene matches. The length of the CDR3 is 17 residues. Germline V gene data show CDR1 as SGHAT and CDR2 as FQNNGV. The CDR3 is CASTARFTGGNTGELFF. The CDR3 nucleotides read TGTGCCAGCACCGCAAGGTTCACGGGGGGAAACACCGGGGAGCTGTTTTTT.

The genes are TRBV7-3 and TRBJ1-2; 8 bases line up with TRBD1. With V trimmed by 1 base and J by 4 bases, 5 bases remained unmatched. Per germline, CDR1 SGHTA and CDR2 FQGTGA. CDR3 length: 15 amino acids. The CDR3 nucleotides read TGTGCCAGCAGCTTAATGCCGGGGACAGGCTATGGCTACACCTTC. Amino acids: CASSLMPGTGYGYTF. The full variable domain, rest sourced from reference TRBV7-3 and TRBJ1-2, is GAGVSQTPSNKVTEKGKYVELRCDPISGHTALYWYRQSLGQGPEFLIYFQGTGAADDSGLPNDRFFAVRPEGSVSTLKIQRTERGDSAVYLCASSLMPGTGYGYTFGSGTRLTVV.

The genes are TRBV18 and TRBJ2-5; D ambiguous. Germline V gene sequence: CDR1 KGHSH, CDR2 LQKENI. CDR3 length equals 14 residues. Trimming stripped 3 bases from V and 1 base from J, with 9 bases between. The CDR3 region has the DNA TGTGCCAGCTCACCCAACACAGCCCAAGAGACCCAGTACTTC. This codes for CASSPNTAQETQYF. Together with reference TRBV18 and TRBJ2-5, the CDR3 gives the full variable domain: NAGVMQNPRHLVRRRGQEARLRCSPMKGHSHVYWYRQLPEEGLKFMVYLQKENIIDESGMPKERFSAEFPKEGPSILRIQQVVRGDSAAYFCASSPNTAQETQYFGPGTRLLVL.

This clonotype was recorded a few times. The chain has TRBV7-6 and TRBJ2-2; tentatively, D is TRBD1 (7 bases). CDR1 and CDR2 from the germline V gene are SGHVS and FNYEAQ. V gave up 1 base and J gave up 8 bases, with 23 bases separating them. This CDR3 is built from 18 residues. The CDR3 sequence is CASSLVPAGEGAKGELFF. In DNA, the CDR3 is TGTGCCAGCAGCTTAGTTCCAGCGGGCGAGGGGGCCAAAGGGGAGCTGTTTTTT.

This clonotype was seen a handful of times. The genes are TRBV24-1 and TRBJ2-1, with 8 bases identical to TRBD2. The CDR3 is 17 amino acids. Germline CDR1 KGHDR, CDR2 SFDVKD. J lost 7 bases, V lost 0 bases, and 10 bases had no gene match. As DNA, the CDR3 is TGTGCCACCAGTGATTTGCGACTCGGGGGGGTATTGAATGAGCAGTTCTTC. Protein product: CATSDLRLGGVLNEQFF.

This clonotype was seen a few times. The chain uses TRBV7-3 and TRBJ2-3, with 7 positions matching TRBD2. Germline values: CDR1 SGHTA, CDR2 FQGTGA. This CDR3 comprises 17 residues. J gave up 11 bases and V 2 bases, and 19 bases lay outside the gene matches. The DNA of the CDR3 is TGTGCCAGCAGCTTAGGCTGGCTAGCGGCAGCGACCGGGGGGCAGTATTTT. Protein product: CASSLGWLAAATGGQYF. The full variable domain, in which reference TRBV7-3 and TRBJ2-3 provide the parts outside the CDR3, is GAGVSQTPSNKVTEKGKYVELRCDPISGHTALYWYRQSLGQGPEFLIYFQGTGAADDSGLPNDRFFAVRPEGSVSTLKIQRTERGDSAVYLCASSLGWLAAATGGQYFGPGTRLTVL.

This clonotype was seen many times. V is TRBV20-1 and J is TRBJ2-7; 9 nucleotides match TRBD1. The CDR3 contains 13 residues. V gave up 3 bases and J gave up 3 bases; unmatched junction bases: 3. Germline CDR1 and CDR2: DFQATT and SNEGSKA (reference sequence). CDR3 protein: CSARDRGDYEQYF. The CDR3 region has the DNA TGCAGTGCTAGGGACAGGGGTGACTACGAGCAGTACTTC.

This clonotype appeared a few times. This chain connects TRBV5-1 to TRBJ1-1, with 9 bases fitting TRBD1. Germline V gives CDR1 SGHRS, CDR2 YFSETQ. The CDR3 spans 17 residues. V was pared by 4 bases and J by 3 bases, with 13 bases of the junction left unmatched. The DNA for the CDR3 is TGCGCCAGCAGCCTCACACAGGGGGCGTTTCAAGACACTGAAGCTTTCTTT. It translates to CASSLTQGAFQDTEAFF. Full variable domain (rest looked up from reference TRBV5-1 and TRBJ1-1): KAGVTQTPRYLIKTRGQQVTLSCSPISGHRSVSWYQQTPGQGLQFLFEYFSETQRNKGNFPGRFSGRQFSNSRSEMNVSTLELGDSALYLCASSLTQGAFQDTEAFFGQGTRLTVV.